This entry features one T cell receptor (beta chain) sequence. Which antigen it targets is not known. No base-level quality is on record; no much larger clone is a single base apart. TCRbeta CDR3 regions were amplified from genomic DNA using the immunoSEQ Assay, a bias-controlled multiplex PCR. Regarding the original processing steps: Nucleated cell counts per sample were estimated from amplification of reference gene primers within the assay. To quantify the absolute abundance of each unique TCRbeta CDR3 rearrangement, sequence reads were collapsed and filtered. For each sample, productive Simpson clonality was calculated by taking the square root of Simpson's diversity index across productive rearrangements. Not all clones reach the TCRdb copy of this immuneACCESS table, which keeps in-frame sequences only. Checked studies attribute under half of the gap to unresolved V genes and leave the rest unexplained. That table gives V, J and clone size, and the DNA gave D and trimming. The sample contains about 110,000 clones, around 81% of them found a single time. The ten largest make up approximately 4.1% of the sample.

The data were taken from a study of blood T cell repertoires in COVID-19 (dated by TCRdb to the early 2020s). Some background on the complete study: Samples from collaborators originated in the United States, Italy and Spain and spanned both the acute and convalescent phases of COVID-19. The prospective study material was composed of cDNA or gDNA derived from T cells, B-cell-depleted T cells, or PBMCs. The dataset comprised deeply sampled blood TCRbeta repertoires from subjects exposed to, actively infected with, or recovered from COVID-19. A freely available public database, intended as a resource for researchers studying the immune response to SARS-CoV-2, is where the repertoires were released. The samples were drawn from the first 160 participants of the ongoing ImmuneRACE study and from 950 to 1,500 subjects provided by 6 global collaborators. Nearly every sample came with metadata listing a de-identified subject ID, COVID-19 status, age in years and sex. Where available, HLA class I and class II types were obtained from metadata supplied by the sample provider rather than from assay-based typing.

The collaborating institutions used their own protocols to collect whole blood in K2EDTA tubes. Collaborator samples were shipped for TCRbeta analysis as frozen whole blood, isolated PBMCs, or DNA extracted from either sample type. Germline trimming: 3 bases from V, 10 bases from J; junction bases outside gene matches: 8. From the germline V gene, CDR1 is KGHDR and CDR2 is SFDVKD. From cysteine to phenylalanine, the CDR3 is 16 amino acids long. Of all the DNA, just the CDR3 is kept, 48 bases in frame from base 1. The paper as a whole reports these results and caveats: The amount of clinical and demographic metadata varied by source and participant and was provided uncurated.

The receptor's source is a woman between 65 and 79 years old with acute or convalescent COVID-19. The sequenced sample consisted of peripheral blood. This chain joins TRBV24-1 to TRBJ2-1; 13 nucleotides in the junction match TRBD2. The DNA sequence is given as TGTGCCACCAGTGATCCCGGACTAGCGGGAGATTCCGAGCAGTTCTTC. It specifies CATSDPGLAGDSEQFF.